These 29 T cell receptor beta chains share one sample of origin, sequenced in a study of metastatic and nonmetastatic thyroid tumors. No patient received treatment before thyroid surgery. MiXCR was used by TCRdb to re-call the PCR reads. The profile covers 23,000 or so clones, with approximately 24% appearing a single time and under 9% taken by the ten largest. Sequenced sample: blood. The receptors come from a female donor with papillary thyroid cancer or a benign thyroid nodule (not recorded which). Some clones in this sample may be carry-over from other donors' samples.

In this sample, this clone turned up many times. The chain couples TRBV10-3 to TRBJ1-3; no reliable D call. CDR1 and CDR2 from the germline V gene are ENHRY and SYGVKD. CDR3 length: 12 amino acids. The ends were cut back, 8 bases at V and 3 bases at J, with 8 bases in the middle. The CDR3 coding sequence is TGTGCCATCGGAAGGGATGGAAACACCATATATTTT. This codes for CAIGRDGNTIYF.

CDR3 residues: CSSERLVGGYNEQFF. In nucleotides, the CDR3 is TGCAGTTCTGAAAGACTAGTGGGGGGGTACAATGAGCAGTTCTTC. The chain carries TRBV20-1 and TRBJ2-1; TRBD2 agrees at 7 bases. The CDR3 covers 15 residues. The germline V gene has CDR1 DFQATT and CDR2 SNEGSKA (reference sequence). The trim removed 8 bases at V and 4 bases at J, leaving 14 bases unmatched.

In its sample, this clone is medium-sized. The CDR3: CASSDDNNYGYTF. The CDR3, as DNA: TGTGCCAGCAGTGACGACAACAACTATGGCTACACCTTC. The chain recombines TRBV2 with TRBJ1-2; D remains unclear. V was pared by 3 bases and J by 2 bases, with 7 bases between. This CDR3 region has 13 residues. Germline V CDR1 and CDR2: SNHLY, FYNNEI. The variable domain in full, with the rest retrieved from reference TRBV2 and TRBJ1-2, is EPEVTQTPSHQVTQMGQEVILRCVPISNHLYFYWYRQILGQKVEFLVSFYNNEISEKSEIFDDQFSVERPDGSNFTLKIRSTKLEDSAMYFCASSDDNNYGYTFGSGTRLTVV.

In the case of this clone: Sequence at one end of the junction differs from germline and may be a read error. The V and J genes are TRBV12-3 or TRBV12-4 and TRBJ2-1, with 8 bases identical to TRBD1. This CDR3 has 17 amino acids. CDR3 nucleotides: TGTGCCATCAGTTCACGACAGGGGCGGGGCTCCTACAATGAGCAGTTCTTC. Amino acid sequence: CAISSRQGRGSYNEQFF.

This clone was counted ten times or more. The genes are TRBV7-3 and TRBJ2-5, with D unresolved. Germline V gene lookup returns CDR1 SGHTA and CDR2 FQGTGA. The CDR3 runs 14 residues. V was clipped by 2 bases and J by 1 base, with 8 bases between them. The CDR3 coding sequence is TGTGCCAGCAGCTTAGGGCCTGGCCAAGAGACCCAGTACTTC. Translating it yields CASSLGPGQETQYF. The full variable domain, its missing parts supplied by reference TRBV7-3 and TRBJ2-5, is GAGVSQTPSNKVTEKGKYVELRCDPISGHTALYWYRQSLGQGPEFLIYFQGTGAADDSGLPNDRFFAVRPEGSVSTLKIQRTERGDSAVYLCASSLGPGQETQYFGPGTRLLVL.

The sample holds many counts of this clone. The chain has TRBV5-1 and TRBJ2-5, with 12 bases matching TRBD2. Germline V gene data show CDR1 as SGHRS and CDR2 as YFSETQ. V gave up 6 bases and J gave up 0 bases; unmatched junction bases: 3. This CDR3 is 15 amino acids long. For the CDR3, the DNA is TGCGCCAGCAAACGACTAGCGGGAGACCAAGAGACCCAGTACTTC. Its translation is CASKRLAGDQETQYF.

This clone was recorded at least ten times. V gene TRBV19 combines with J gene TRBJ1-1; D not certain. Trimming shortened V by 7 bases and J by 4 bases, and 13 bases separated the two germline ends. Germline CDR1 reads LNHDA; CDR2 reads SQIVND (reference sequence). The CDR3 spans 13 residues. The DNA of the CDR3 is TGTGCCAGTACCCCGAGGGTCCGCACTGAAGCTTTCTTT. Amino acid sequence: CASTPRVRTEAFF.

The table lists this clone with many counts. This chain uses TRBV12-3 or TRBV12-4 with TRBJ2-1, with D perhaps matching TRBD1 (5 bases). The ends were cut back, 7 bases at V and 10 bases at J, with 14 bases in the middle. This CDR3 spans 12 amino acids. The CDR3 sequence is CASTNGAREQFF. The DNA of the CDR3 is TGTGCCAGCACCAATGGGGCGCGGGAGCAGTTCTTC.

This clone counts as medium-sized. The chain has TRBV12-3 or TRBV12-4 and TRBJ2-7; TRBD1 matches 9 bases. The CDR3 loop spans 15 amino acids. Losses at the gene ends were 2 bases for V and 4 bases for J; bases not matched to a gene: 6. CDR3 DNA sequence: TGTGCCAGCAGTTTAATGGGACAGGGCACTTACGAGCAGTACTTC. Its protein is CASSLMGQGTYEQYF.

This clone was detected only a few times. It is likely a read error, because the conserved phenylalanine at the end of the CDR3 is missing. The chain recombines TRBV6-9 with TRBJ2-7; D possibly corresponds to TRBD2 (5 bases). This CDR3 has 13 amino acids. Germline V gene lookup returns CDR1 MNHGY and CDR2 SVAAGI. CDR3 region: CASSGSGTYEQYL. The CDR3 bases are TGCGCCAGCAGTGGATCCGGGACCTACGAGCAGTACCTC.

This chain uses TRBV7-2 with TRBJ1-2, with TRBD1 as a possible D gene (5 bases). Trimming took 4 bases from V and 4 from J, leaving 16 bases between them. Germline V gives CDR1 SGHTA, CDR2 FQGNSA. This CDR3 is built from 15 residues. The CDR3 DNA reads TGTGCCAGCAGCTCCATCCAGGGCAACGTCTATGGCTACACCTTC. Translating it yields CASSSIQGNVYGYTF.

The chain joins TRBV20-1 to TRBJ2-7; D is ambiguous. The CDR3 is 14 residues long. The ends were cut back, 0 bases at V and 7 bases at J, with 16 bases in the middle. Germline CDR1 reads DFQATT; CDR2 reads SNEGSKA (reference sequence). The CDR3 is CSAREEREVGEQYV. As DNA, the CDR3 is TGCAGTGCTAGAGAGGAAAGGGAAGTAGGGGAGCAGTACGTC.

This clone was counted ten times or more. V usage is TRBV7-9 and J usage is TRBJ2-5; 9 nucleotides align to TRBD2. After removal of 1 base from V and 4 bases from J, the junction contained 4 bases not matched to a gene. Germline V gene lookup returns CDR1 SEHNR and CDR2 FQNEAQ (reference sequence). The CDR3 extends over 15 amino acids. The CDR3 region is CASSLGGGAAETQYF. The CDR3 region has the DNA TGTGCCAGCAGCTTAGGCGGGGGGGCGGCAGAGACCCAGTACTTC.

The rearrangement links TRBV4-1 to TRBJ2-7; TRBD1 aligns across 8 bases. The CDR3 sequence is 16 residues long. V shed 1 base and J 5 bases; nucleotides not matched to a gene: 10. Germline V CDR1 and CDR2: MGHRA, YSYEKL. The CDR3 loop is CASSQAPTGVIDEQYF. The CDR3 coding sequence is TGCGCCAGCAGCCAAGCTCCGACAGGGGTTATCGACGAGCAGTACTTC.

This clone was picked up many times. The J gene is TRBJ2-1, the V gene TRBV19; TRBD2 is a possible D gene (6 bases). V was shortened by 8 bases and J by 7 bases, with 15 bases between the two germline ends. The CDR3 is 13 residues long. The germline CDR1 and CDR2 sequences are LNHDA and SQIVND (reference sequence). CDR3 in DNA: TGTGCCAGTGTGTCGGGAGCGGTTAATGAGCAGTTCTTC. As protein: CASVSGAVNEQFF.

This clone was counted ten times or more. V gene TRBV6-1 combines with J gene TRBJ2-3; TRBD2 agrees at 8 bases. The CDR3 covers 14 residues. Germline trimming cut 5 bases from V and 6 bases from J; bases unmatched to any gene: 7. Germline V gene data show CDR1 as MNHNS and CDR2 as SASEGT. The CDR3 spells CASSWGSGGDTQYF. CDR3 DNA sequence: TGTGCCAGCAGTTGGGGCTCGGGGGGGGATACGCAGTATTTT.

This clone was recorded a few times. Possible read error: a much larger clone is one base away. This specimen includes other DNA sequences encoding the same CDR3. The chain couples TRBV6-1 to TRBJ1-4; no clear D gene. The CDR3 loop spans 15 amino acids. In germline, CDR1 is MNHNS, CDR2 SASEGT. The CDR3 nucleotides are TGCGCCAGCAGCCAGTCGACGGTGCATAATGAAAGACTGTTTTTT. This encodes CASSQSTVHNERLFF.

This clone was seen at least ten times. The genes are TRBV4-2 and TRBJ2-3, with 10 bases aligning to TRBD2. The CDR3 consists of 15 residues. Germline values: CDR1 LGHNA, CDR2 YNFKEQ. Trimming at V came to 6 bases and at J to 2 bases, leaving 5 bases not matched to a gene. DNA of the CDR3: TGTGCCAGCAGACCAAGCGGGAGGGACACAGATACGCAGTATTTT. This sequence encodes CASRPSGRDTDTQYF.

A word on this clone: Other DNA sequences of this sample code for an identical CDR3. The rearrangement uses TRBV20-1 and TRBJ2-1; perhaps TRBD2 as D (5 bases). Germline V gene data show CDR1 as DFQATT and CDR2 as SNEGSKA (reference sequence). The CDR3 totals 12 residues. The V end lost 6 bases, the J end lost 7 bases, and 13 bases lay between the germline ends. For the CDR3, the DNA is TGCAGTGCGGGTTTGCGAGGGAATGAGCAGTTCTTC. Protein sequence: CSAGLRGNEQFF.

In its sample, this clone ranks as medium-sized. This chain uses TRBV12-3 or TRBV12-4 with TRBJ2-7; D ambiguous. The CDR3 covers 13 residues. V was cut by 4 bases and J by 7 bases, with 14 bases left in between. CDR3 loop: CASSSGPNQEQYF. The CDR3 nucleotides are TGTGCCAGCAGTTCCGGACCGAATCAAGAGCAGTACTTC.

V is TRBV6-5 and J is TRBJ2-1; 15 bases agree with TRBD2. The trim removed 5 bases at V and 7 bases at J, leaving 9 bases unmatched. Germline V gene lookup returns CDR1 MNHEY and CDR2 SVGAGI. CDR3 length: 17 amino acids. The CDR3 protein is CASSPRTSGRVANEQFF. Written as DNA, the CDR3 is TGTGCCAGCAGTCCCCGGACTAGCGGGAGGGTAGCAAATGAGCAGTTCTTC.

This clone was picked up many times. The CDR3, as DNA: TGCAGTGCTAGACTAGCGGGACTTGAGCAGTTCTTC. Its translation is CSARLAGLEQFF. The rearrangement joins TRBV20-1 to TRBJ2-1, with 9 bases matching TRBD2. CDR1 is DFQATT and CDR2 is SNEGSKA in the germline V gene (reference sequence). Trimming at V came to 2 bases and at J to 9 bases, leaving 2 bases not matched to a gene. The CDR3 contains 12 residues.

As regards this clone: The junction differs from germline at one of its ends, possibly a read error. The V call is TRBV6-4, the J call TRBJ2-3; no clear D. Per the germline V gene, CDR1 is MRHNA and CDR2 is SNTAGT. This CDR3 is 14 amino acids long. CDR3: CASSASGSTYTQYF. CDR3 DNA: TGTGCCAGCAGTGCGTCGGGTTCCACATATACGCAGTATTTT.

This chain's CDR3 is CASSPVQCNYGYTF. The CDR3 coding sequence is TGTGCCAGCAGCCCAGTACAGTGTAACTATGGCTACACCTTC. V gene TRBV7-3 combines with J gene TRBJ1-2; D unclear. This CDR3 spans 14 amino acids. The germline gives CDR1 SGHTA, CDR2 FQGTGA. Trimming took 5 bases from V and 1 from J, leaving 11 bases between them.

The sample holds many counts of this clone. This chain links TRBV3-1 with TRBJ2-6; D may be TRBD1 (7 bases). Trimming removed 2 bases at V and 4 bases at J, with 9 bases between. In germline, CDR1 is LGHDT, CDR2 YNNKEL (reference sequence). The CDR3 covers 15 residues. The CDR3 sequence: CASSQQGGGANVLTF. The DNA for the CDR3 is TGTGCCAGCAGCCAACAGGGGGGAGGGGCCAACGTCCTGACTTTC.

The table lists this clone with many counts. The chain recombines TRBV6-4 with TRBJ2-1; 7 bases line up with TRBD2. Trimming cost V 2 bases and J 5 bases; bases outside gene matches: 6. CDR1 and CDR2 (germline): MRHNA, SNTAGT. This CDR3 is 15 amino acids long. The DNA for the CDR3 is TGTGCCAGCAGTGACGGTCCGAGCGGGAACAATGAGCAGTTCTTC. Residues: CASSDGPSGNNEQFF.

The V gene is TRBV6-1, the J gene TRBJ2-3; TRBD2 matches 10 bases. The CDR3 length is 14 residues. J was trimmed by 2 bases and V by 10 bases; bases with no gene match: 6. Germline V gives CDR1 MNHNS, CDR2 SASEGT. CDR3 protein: CAIALAGYTDTQYF. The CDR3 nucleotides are TGTGCCATCGCACTAGCGGGATACACAGATACGCAGTATTTT.

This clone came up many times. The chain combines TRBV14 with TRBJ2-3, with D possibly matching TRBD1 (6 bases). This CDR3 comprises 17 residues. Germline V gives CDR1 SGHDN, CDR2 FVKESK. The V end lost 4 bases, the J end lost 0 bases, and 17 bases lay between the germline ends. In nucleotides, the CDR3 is TGTGCCAGCAGCCCACTTACAGGGTCGACCAGCACAGATACGCAGTATTTT. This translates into CASSPLTGSTSTDTQYF.

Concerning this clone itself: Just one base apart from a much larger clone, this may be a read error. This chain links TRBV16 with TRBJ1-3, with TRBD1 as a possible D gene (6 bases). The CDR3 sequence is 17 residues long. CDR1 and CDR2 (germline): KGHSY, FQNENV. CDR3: CASSPLDSQLSGSTIYF. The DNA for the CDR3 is TGTGCCAGCAGCCCCTTGGACAGCCAGCTTTCGGGAAGCACCATATATTTT.